This T cell receptor (beta chain) comes out of a study of cytomegalovirus exposure and HLA in healthy donors. Regarding the study as a whole: Association of a missense DCLRE1C variant with TCR beta V- and J-gene trimming was reported in a later analysis. Analysis performed later found about 18,000 TCR beta sequences associated with HLA alleles at 0.05 false discovery rate.

The PCR employed 60 Vbeta primers together with 13 Jbeta primers. The assay was immunoSEQ multiplex PCR, and TCRdb's table has in-frame clones only and misses some. This table holds some 60,000 clones, approximately 80% found once. Worth noting for this clone: Its specificity is not known.

The CDR3 contains 13 residues. Trimming took 2 bases from V and 5 from J, leaving 8 bases between them. CDR1 and CDR2 (germline): LGHNA, YSLEER. Sequenced input: PBMCs. This chain connects TRBV4-3 to TRBJ2-3; TRBD2 is a possible D gene (5 bases). This TCR derives from a human donor in good health. The CDR3 spells CASSQPLGDTQYF. CDR3 DNA sequence: TGCGCCAGCAGCCAACCACTAGGAGATACGCAGTATTTT.